Below, one TCR beta chain is given with its context. These data originate in a study of blood T cell repertoires in COVID-19. Study information: COVID-19 samples, acute and convalescent, were from the United States, Italy and Spain.

Profiling relied on immunoSEQ multiplex PCR, and the TCRdb table lists in-frame clones only, not all of them. The sample has roughly 34,000 clones; approximately 80% are singletons. Germline values: CDR1 MNHEY, CDR2 SVGAGI. V lost 6 bases and J 5 bases, leaving 7 bases between the germline ends. The CDR3 runs 11 residues. The chain couples TRBV6-5 to TRBJ2-5, with D maybe TRBD1 (6 bases). The sequencing sample was made of peripheral blood. The clonotype comes from a woman aged 70 to 79 with acute or convalescent COVID-19. CDR3 residues: CASRRGETQYF. CDR3 nucleotides: TGTGCCAGCAGGAGGGGGGAGACCCAGTACTTC.